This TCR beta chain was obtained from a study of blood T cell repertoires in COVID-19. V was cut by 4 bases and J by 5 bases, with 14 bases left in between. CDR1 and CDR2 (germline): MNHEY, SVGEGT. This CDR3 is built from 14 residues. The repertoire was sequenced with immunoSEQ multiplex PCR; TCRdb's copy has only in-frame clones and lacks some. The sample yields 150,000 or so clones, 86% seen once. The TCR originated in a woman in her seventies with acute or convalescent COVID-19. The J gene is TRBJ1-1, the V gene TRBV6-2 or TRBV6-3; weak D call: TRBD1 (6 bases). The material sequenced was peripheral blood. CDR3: CASSFKVRGTEAFF. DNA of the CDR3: TGTGCCAGCAGTTTCAAGGTAAGGGGGACTGAAGCTTTCTTT.